This T cell receptor (beta chain) was captured in a study of T cells in Graves' hyperthyroidism and ophthalmopathy. General study findings and limits: Researchers found most expanded thyroid clonotypes above 0.001 in blood as well.

RNA transcripts were the template for amplifying TCR beta CDR3 regions. In the first-round RT-PCR of the TCR CDR3, the HTBI primer set was used. Via MiXCR, TCRdb re-called the multiplex PCR reads, giving one row per CDR3 protein. There are some 440,000 distinct CDR3 sequences in the sample; 15% to 19% occur only once, and around 7% lies in the top ten. This clonotype has at least ten counts. Its antigen is still unknown. This CDR3 spans 18 amino acids. Trimming removed 4 bases from V and 3 bases from J; junction bases left unmatched: 11. CDR1 and CDR2 from the germline V gene are LGHDT and YNNKEL (reference sequence).

V and J are TRBV3-1 and TRBJ2-1; 11 positions agree with TRBD2. Sequencing was performed on blood. The source is a woman aged 18-35 years with Graves' hyperthyroidism. The CDR3 DNA reads TGTGCCAGCAGCCTCCGACTAGCGGGGTGGGGGGTCTACAATGAGCAGTTCTTC. Translated: CASSLRLAGWGVYNEQFF.